The present T cell receptor beta chain was sequenced within a study of CD8 T cells in ankylosing spondylitis. Germline V gene lookup returns CDR1 SGHRS and CDR2 YFSETQ. Trimming removed 3 bases at V and 7 bases at J, with 16 bases between. This CDR3 spans 15 amino acids. TCRdb reprocessed the 5' RACE reads with MiXCR, giving one entry per CDR3 protein. The data contain under 250,000 distinct CDR3 sequences, around 32% of them singletons. This clonotype was seen a handful of times. The V call is TRBV5-1, the J call TRBJ1-4; a weak D match, TRBD1 (5 bases). The origin of this receptor is a male donor with ankylosing spondylitis or in good health (not recorded which). The specimen sequenced was blood, either unsorted or a sorted T cell fraction (not recorded which). The CDR3 region has the DNA TGCGCCAGCAGCTATTGGGGCCAGGGCGGTGAAAAACTGTTTTTT. Its protein product is CASSYWGQGGEKLFF.